Below, 10 T cell receptor beta chains from the same sample are listed, as sequenced in a study of response to subunit inactivated influenza vaccine. TCRdb analysed the RT-PCR reads with MiXCR anew, one entry per CDR3 protein. The table lists just under 250,000 distinct CDR3 sequences, 9% to 15% of them singletons. The material sequenced was non-naive T cells sorted from PBMCs, taken 14 to 15 days before vaccination. These receptors were taken from a man in his fifties who received an inactivated influenza vaccine.

The chain combines TRBV5-6 with TRBJ1-4; no clear D gene. Per germline, CDR1 SGHDT and CDR2 YYEEEE. The CDR3 is 14 residues long. V shed 1 base and J shed 3 bases, with 7 bases lying between them. Written as DNA, the CDR3 is TGTGCCAGCAGCTTGAGCAGGTCTAATGAAAAACTGTTTTTT. Residues: CASSLSRSNEKLFF.

The chain has TRBV20-1 and TRBJ2-4; 9 bases match TRBD2. The CDR3 has 16 residues. Germline-derived CDR1 and CDR2 are DFQATT and SNEGSKA (reference sequence). Germline trimming cut 6 bases from V and 2 bases from J; bases unmatched to any gene: 11. For the CDR3, the DNA is TGCAGTGCCATCAGTCCGGCTAGCGGGACCAAAAACATTCAGTACTTC. This sequence encodes CSAISPASGTKNIQYF.

In this sample, this clonotype turned up many times. V usage is TRBV6-2 or TRBV6-3 and J usage is TRBJ2-6, with TRBD1 identical over 9 bases. V gave up 5 bases and J gave up 6 bases; unmatched junction bases: 5. CDR1 is MNHEY and CDR2 is SVGEGT in the germline V gene. The CDR3 has 15 residues. CDR3 sequence (DNA): TGTGCCAGCAGTCACCGGACAGGGGCGGCCAACGTCCTGACTTTC. Its protein product is CASSHRTGAANVLTF.

This chain connects TRBV20-1 to TRBJ1-6, with D maybe TRBD1 (5 bases). The CDR3 loop spans 14 amino acids. V was trimmed by 6 bases and J by 8 bases, leaving 17 bases between them. CDR1 and CDR2 (germline): DFQATT, SNEGSKA (reference sequence). CDR3 residues: CSATRRGGHSPLHF. The DNA for the CDR3 is TGCAGTGCGACAAGACGGGGGGGTCATTCACCCCTCCACTTT.

This clonotype has just a few counts. The chain joins TRBV7-2 to TRBJ1-1, with D maybe TRBD1 (6 bases). Germline V gene sequence: CDR1 SGHTA, CDR2 FQGNSA. Trimming stripped 3 bases from V and 12 bases from J, with 23 bases between. The CDR3 totals 15 residues. The chain's CDR3 is CASSFLRLFGGTTFF. CDR3 coding DNA: TGTGCCAGCAGCTTTCTTCGTTTGTTCGGGGGCACAACTTTCTTT.

This clonotype has only a few counts. This chain connects TRBV12-3 or TRBV12-4 to TRBJ2-2, with unresolved D. The ends were cut back, 2 bases at V and 0 bases at J, with 7 bases in the middle. The CDR3 consists of 15 residues. CDR3 sequence reads: CASSLKSANTGELFF. The DNA of the CDR3 is TGTGCCAGCAGTTTAAAGTCGGCGAACACCGGGGAGCTGTTTTTT.

This clonotype has at least ten counts. The chain couples TRBV15 to TRBJ2-7, with 8 bases aligning to TRBD2. CDR1 LNHNV and CDR2 YYDKDF come from the germline V gene (reference sequence). The CDR3 totals 15 residues. V trimming: 2 bases; J trimming: 4 bases; junction bases outside the gene matches: 7. CDR3 in DNA: TGTGCCACCAGCAGATCTGGGACTAGTGGGTACGAGCAGTACTTC. Its protein is CATSRSGTSGYEQYF.

This clonotype was found many times. This sequence may be a read error, since a much larger clone differs from it by one base. The chain links TRBV29-1 to TRBJ1-1, with TRBD1 as a possible D gene (5 bases). Trimming took off 7 bases at V and 3 bases at J, with 9 bases between the two ends. Germline V gives CDR1 SQVTM, CDR2 ANQGSEA. The CDR3 length is 11 residues. The DNA for the CDR3 is TGCAGCGGTGTCAGGGACACTGAAGCTTTCTTT. This encodes CSGVRDTEAFF.

This clonotype was seen a few times. J is TRBJ2-6 and V is TRBV10-3, with a tentative D call TRBD1 (5 bases). Germline CDR1 reads ENHRY; CDR2 reads SYGVKD. The CDR3 consists of 13 residues. Trimming shortened V by 7 bases and J by 4 bases, and 8 bases separated the two germline ends. The CDR3 spells CAIIGEGANVLTF. The CDR3 coding sequence is TGTGCCATCATAGGGGAAGGGGCCAACGTCCTGACTTTC.

This clonotype was seen many times. The V and J genes are TRBV12-3 or TRBV12-4 and TRBJ2-7; D is possibly TRBD2 (6 bases). CDR3 length: 15 residues. V was shortened by 6 bases and J by 5 bases, with 20 bases between the two germline ends. The CDR3 region has the DNA TGTGCCAGCAGCCCAACCAAGACTAGTTTCCACGAGCAGTACTTC. Protein sequence: CASSPTKTSFHEQYF.